This T cell receptor beta chain was profiled in a study of shared clonotypes between healthy human individuals. This CDR3 has 15 amino acids. After removal of 5 bases from V and 4 bases from J, the junction contained 5 bases not matched to a gene. Germline-derived CDR1 and CDR2 are MNHEY and SMNVEV (reference sequence). Clones were read by immunoSEQ multiplex PCR, and TCRdb kept only the in-frame ones, dropping some. Of some 2,100,000 clones listed, almost 96% are singletons. The TCR originated in a man between 18 and 35 years old in good health. The sequenced sample consisted of naive CD4+ T cells sorted from blood. The subset was: CD45RA+ positively selected. The V gene is TRBV27, the J gene TRBJ2-4; the match to TRBD2 covers 10 bases. Here the CDR3 reads CASSLAGVGKNIQYF. CDR3 nucleotide sequence: TGTGCCAGCAGTCTAGCGGGAGTAGGGAAAAACATTCAGTACTTC.